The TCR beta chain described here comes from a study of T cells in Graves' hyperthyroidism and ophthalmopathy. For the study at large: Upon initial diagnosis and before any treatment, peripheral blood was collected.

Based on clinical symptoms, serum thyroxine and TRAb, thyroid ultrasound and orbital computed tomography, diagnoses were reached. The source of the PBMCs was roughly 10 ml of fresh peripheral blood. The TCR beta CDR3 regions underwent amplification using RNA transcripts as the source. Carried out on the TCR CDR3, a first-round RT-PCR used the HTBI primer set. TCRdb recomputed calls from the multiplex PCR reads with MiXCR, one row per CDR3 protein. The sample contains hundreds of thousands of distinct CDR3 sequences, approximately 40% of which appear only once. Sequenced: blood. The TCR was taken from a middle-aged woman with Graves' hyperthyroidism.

CDR3 region: CASNIRVPLRNYGYTF. The CDR3 region has the DNA TGTGCCAGTAATATCCGGGTCCCCCTAAGGAACTATGGCTACACCTTC. The gene calls are TRBV19 and TRBJ1-2; D gene unclear. The length of the CDR3 is 16 residues. Germline V gene data show CDR1 as LNHDA and CDR2 as SQIVND (reference sequence). The V and J ends lost 7 bases and 2 bases respectively, with 20 bases between them.